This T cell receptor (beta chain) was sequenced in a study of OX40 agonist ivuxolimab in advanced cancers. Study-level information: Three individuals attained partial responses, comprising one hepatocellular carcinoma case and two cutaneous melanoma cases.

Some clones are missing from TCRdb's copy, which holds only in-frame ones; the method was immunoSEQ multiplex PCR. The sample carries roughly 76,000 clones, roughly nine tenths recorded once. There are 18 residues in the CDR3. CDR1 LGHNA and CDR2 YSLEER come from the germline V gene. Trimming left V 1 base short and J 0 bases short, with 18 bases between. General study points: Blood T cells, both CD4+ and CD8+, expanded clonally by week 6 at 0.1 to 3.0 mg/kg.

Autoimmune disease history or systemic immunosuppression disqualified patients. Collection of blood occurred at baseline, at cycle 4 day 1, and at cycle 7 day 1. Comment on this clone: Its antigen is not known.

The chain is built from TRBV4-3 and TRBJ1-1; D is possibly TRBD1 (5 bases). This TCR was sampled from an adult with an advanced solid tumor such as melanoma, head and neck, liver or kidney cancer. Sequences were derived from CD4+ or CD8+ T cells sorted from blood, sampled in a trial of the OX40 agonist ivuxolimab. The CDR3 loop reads CASSQGVAGHFMNTEAFF. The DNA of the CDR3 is TGCGCCAGCAGCCAAGGGGTGGCCGGACACTTTATGAACACTGAAGCTTTCTTT.